Listed here are 30 T cell receptor beta chains from one sample, sequenced in a study of regulatory T cells in long-lasting Graves disease. The authors built TCR beta libraries using iRepertoire HTBI primers and Arm-PCR of CDR3 regions. MiXCR was run by TCRdb on the multiplex PCR reads, yielding one entry per CDR3 protein. The table lists around 480,000 distinct CDR3 sequences, 15% to 20% of them singletons. Documented time point: newly diagnosed GD, antithyroid drugs for less than 3 months. Extracted RNA from PBMCs served as the source of the TCR library. This sample also appeared in a second study, on T cells in Graves' hyperthyroidism and ophthalmopathy.

The sample in question was peripheral blood mononuclear cells (PBMCs), obtained at new diagnosis, from a patient treated with antithyroid drugs. The receptors derive from a man aged 35-49 years with Graves disease.

On this clonotype: A much larger clonotype is one base distant, so this may be a read error. This chain joins TRBV28 and TRBJ2-7; D may match TRBD1 or TRBD2 (5 bases each). The CDR3 extends over 14 amino acids. Per the germline V gene, CDR1 is MDHEN and CDR2 is SYDVKM. In DNA form, the CDR3 reads TGTGCCAGCAATTTAATTTCCGGGACCCTCAACCAGTACTTC. Translating gives CASNLISGTLNQYF.

V usage is TRBV6-4 and J usage is TRBJ1-1, with 7 bases matching TRBD1. The CDR3 loop spans 16 amino acids. V dropped 10 bases and J dropped 5; count of bases not matched to a gene: 19. Germline-derived CDR1 and CDR2 are MRHNA and SNTAGT. This CDR3 reads CATLDPDRASRTEAFF. CDR3 DNA sequence: TGTGCCACCCTAGACCCAGACAGGGCTTCGAGAACTGAAGCTTTCTTT.

This clonotype was seen ten or more times. The chain has TRBV27 and TRBJ2-1, with D possibly TRBD1 on 6 matching bases. V was clipped by 6 bases and J by 4 bases, with 16 bases between them. The CDR3 runs to 15 residues. The V gene's germline CDR1 is MNHEY and CDR2 SMNVEV (reference sequence). CDR3 amino acids: CASSRDTEYYNEQFF. The CDR3, as DNA: TGTGCCAGCAGCCGGGACACAGAATATTACAATGAGCAGTTCTTC.

This clonotype was observed at least ten times. The gene calls are TRBV28 and TRBJ1-4, with D hard to call. The CDR3 is 14 amino acids. V shed 6 bases and J shed 2 bases, with 10 bases lying between them. Germline CDR1 MDHEN, CDR2 SYDVKM. CDR3 bases: TGTGCCAGCAGCCTTCCCGGGACTAATGAAAAACTGTTTTTT. Residues: CASSLPGTNEKLFF.

The chain couples TRBV20-1 to TRBJ1-3; 8 nucleotides agree with TRBD1. Germline V CDR1 and CDR2: DFQATT, SNEGSKA (reference sequence). This CDR3 spans 14 amino acids. The V segment lost 5 bases and the J segment 0 bases; nucleotides outside the gene matches: 3. In DNA form, the CDR3 reads TGCAGTGCTCAGGACAGGGCCTCTGGAAACACCATATATTTT. This encodes CSAQDRASGNTIYF.

This clonotype has at least ten counts. The CDR3 is CASTFGGSAETQYF. CDR3 DNA: TGTGCCAGCACCTTCGGCGGGAGCGCAGAGACCCAGTACTTC. J is TRBJ2-5 and V is TRBV6-1; 7 nucleotides match TRBD2. Germline V gene data show CDR1 as MNHNS and CDR2 as SASEGT. This CDR3 region has 14 residues. V dropped 7 bases and J dropped 4; count of bases not matched to a gene: 9.

This clonotype was seen more than once but under ten times. The rearrangement links TRBV6-1 to TRBJ2-2; TRBD2 matches at 9 bases. CDR1 MNHNS and CDR2 SASEGT come from the germline V gene. After removal of 8 bases from V and 2 bases from J, the junction contained 9 bases not matched to a gene. The CDR3 loop spans 16 amino acids. CDR3 sequence: CASGTVAGANTGELFF. CDR3 sequence (DNA): TGTGCCAGCGGGACCGTAGCGGGAGCTAACACCGGGGAGCTGTTTTTT.

In this sample, this clonotype turned up many times. This chain uses TRBV20-1 with TRBJ2-3; 12 positions match TRBD2. The V segment lost 1 base and the J segment 7 bases; nucleotides outside the gene matches: 6. Germline CDR1 and CDR2: DFQATT and SNEGSKA (reference sequence). The CDR3 loop spans 15 amino acids. The CDR3 loop reads CSARAGLAGFNTQYF. CDR3 bases: TGCAGTGCTAGAGCAGGACTAGCGGGATTTAATACGCAGTATTTT.

This clonotype was observed a handful of times. This rearrangement joins TRBV3-1 to TRBJ2-2; 10 bases are a match to TRBD2. Germline CDR1 reads LGHDT; CDR2 reads YNNKEL (reference sequence). The junction had 12 bases not matched to a gene; V was cut back by 5 bases and J by 0 bases. CDR3 length equals 19 residues. CDR3 bases: TGTGCCAGCAGCGTCCGACTAGCGGGCATTGACGCGAACACCGGGGAGCTGTTTTTT. Its translation: CASSVRLAGIDANTGELFF.

Only a few counts were recorded for this clonotype. The chain links TRBV5-1 to TRBJ2-1; D uncertain. In germline, CDR1 is SGHRS, CDR2 YFSETQ. Trimming left V 2 bases short and J 3 bases short, with 12 bases between. There are 15 residues in the CDR3. DNA of the CDR3: TGCGCCAGCAGCTTAGACCTTTCTGGCTACAATGAGCAGTTCTTC. Translated, it gives CASSLDLSGYNEQFF.

This clonotype was recorded many times. The V gene is TRBV29-1, the J gene TRBJ2-7, with D possibly TRBD2 on 5 matching bases. V lost 8 bases and J 5 bases, leaving 19 bases between the germline ends. Germline CDR1 is SQVTM and CDR2 is ANQGSEA. The CDR3 extends over 13 amino acids. Here the CDR3 reads CSYGGAAADEQYF. CDR3 DNA: TGCAGCTATGGAGGTGCGGCGGCTGACGAGCAGTACTTC.

In this sample, this clonotype turned up many times. This sequence joins TRBV24-1 and TRBJ1-1, with D hard to call. This CDR3 comprises 13 residues. From germline, CDR1 is KGHDR and CDR2 SFDVKD. The ends were cut back, 2 bases at V and 1 base at J, with 4 bases in the middle. CDR3 protein: CATSDSGNTEAFF. The DNA for the CDR3 is TGTGCCACCAGTGATTCCGGGAACACTGAAGCTTTCTTT.

J is TRBJ2-2 and V is TRBV5-4, with D perhaps matching TRBD1 (5 bases). The CDR3 totals 14 residues. Germline V CDR1 and CDR2: SGHNT, YYREEE (reference sequence). V lost 4 bases to trimming and J lost 2 bases, with 9 bases between them. The chain's CDR3 is CASSPDINTGELFF. For the CDR3, the DNA is TGTGCCAGCAGCCCGGACATAAACACCGGGGAGCTGTTTTTT. The entire variable domain, with the rest obtained from reference TRBV5-4 and TRBJ2-2, is as follows: ETGVTQSPTHLIKTRGQQVTLRCSSQSGHNTVSWYQQALGQGPQFIFQYYREEENGRGNFPPRFSGLQFPNYSSELNVNALELDDSALYLCASSPDINTGELFFGEGSRLTVL.

This clonotype was counted ten times or more. This rearrangement joins TRBV28 to TRBJ2-6, with D tentatively TRBD1 (5 bases). The V end was cut by 3 bases, the J end by 3 bases, with 12 bases between. This CDR3 is built from 16 residues. CDR1 is MDHEN, CDR2 SYDVKM, per germline. CDR3 sequence: CASSLSQVGGANVLTF. CDR3 DNA sequence: TGTGCCAGCAGTTTGTCACAGGTCGGTGGGGCCAACGTCCTGACTTTC.

The rearrangement links TRBV15 to TRBJ2-1; D is unresolved. Germline CDR1 LNHNV, CDR2 YYDKDF (reference sequence). With 0 bases removed from V and 6 bases from J, the gap between germline ends came to 9 bases. This CDR3 has 14 residues. The CDR3: CATSRDADANEQFF. DNA of the CDR3: TGTGCCACCAGCAGAGATGCCGACGCCAATGAGCAGTTCTTC.

This clonotype was recorded a few times. The rearrangement links TRBV11-2 to TRBJ2-7; a possible D gene is TRBD1 (5 bases). Per the germline V gene, CDR1 is SGHAT and CDR2 is FQNNGV. Trimming cost V 5 bases and J 3 bases, with 8 bases left between them. The CDR3 runs to 12 residues. CDR3 in amino acids: CASSHDSYEQYF. The CDR3 region has the DNA TGTGCCAGCAGCCATGACAGCTACGAGCAGTACTTC. The full variable domain, in which reference TRBV11-2 and TRBJ2-7 provide the parts outside the CDR3, is EAGVAQSPRYKIIEKRQSVAFWCNPISGHATLYWYQQILGQGPKLLIQFQNNGVVDDSQLPKDRFSAERLKGVDSTLKIQPAKLEDSAVYLCASSHDSYEQYFGPGTRLTVT.

Only a few counts were recorded for this clonotype. V is TRBV29-1 and J is TRBJ2-5; 12 bases line up with TRBD2. Looked up from germline, CDR1 is SQVTM and CDR2 is ANQGSEA. The CDR3 spans 15 residues. V lost 3 bases and J lost 3; bases outside the gene matches: 5. CDR3 protein: CSVEGTSGWEETQYF. The CDR3 region has the DNA TGCAGCGTTGAGGGGACTAGCGGGTGGGAAGAGACCCAGTACTTC.

In its sample, this clonotype was seen many times. The chain combines TRBV28 with TRBJ2-7, with 7 bases that match TRBD1. Trimming removed 7 bases from V and 3 bases from J; junction bases left unmatched: 9. The CDR3 loop spans 14 amino acids. Germline assignment: CDR1 MDHEN and CDR2 SYDVKM. CDR3: CASTWGPGGYEQYF. The CDR3, as DNA: TGTGCCAGCACCTGGGGACCAGGGGGCTACGAGCAGTACTTC.

This clonotype was seen ten or more times. The gene calls are TRBV5-1 and TRBJ1-1; 7 bases align to TRBD1. Germline V gene lookup returns CDR1 SGHRS and CDR2 YFSETQ. The CDR3 spans 13 residues. V trimming: 2 bases; J trimming: 4 bases; junction bases outside the gene matches: 2. The CDR3: CASSFRQGTEAFF. The CDR3, as DNA: TGCGCCAGCAGCTTCCGACAGGGCACTGAAGCTTTCTTT.

This clonotype was recorded many times. The CDR3 coding sequence is TGTGCCAGCAGATACCTCCCGGCGATCGACAGTGAAGCTTTCTTT. This gives the protein CASRYLPAIDSEAFF. This chain links TRBV28 with TRBJ1-1; D may be TRBD1 (5 bases). Germline V gives CDR1 MDHEN, CDR2 SYDVKM. Trimming shortened V by 6 bases and J by 7 bases, and 21 bases separated the two germline ends. The CDR3 is 15 amino acids.

This chain uses TRBV11-2 with TRBJ2-2; unclear D gene. The V gene lost 1 base and the J gene lost 6 bases, with 6 bases spanning the gap. This CDR3 is 13 amino acids long. Looked up from germline, CDR1 is SGHAT and CDR2 is FQNNGV. CDR3 residues: CASSLVEAGELFF. DNA of the CDR3: TGTGCCAGCAGCTTAGTTGAGGCCGGGGAGCTGTTTTTT.

This clonotype was seen repeatedly, ten times or more. This chain uses TRBV20-1 with TRBJ1-5, with D tentatively TRBD1 (6 bases). In germline, CDR1 is DFQATT, CDR2 SNEGSKA (reference sequence). Deletions cut 0 bases from V and 0 bases from J, with 12 bases between. This CDR3 comprises 16 residues. CDR3 sequence: CSARDGQPHSNQPQHF. DNA for the CDR3: TGCAGTGCTAGAGATGGACAGCCTCATAGCAATCAGCCCCAGCATTTT.

A remark on this clonotype: A read error may explain this, as a much larger clone is one base away. The chain joins TRBV18 to TRBJ2-1, with a possible D match to TRBD1 (6 bases). Per germline, CDR1 KGHSH and CDR2 LQKENI. This CDR3 spans 15 amino acids. The CDR3 DNA follows: TGTGCCAACTCACCACCCAGGGGACCCTACAATGAGCAGTTCTTC. This gives the protein CANSPPRGPYNEQFF.

The rearrangement uses TRBV28 and TRBJ2-1; TRBD1 or TRBD2 may be the D gene (7 bases each). The CDR3 is made up of 14 amino acids. The germline gives CDR1 MDHEN, CDR2 SYDVKM. V was trimmed by 5 bases and J by 7 bases, leaving 15 bases between them. The CDR3 spells CASSQGGGKNEQFF. The CDR3 nucleotides read TGTGCCAGCAGTCAGGGGGGAGGGAAGAATGAGCAGTTCTTC.

This chain joins TRBV15 and TRBJ2-7; 9 positions agree with TRBD2. Germline CDR1 LNHNV, CDR2 YYDKDF (reference sequence). The trim removed 0 bases at V and 6 bases at J, leaving 9 bases unmatched. The CDR3 is made up of 16 amino acids. The CDR3 bases are TGTGCCACCAGCAGAGATCTGATAGCGGGAGAGATCGAGCAGTACTTC. Translating gives CATSRDLIAGEIEQYF.

This clonotype appeared a single time. This chain connects TRBV2 to TRBJ1-3; no clear D. The germline CDR1 and CDR2 sequences are SNHLY and FYNNEI. This CDR3 contains 10 residues. V was clipped by 6 bases and J by 4 bases, with 1 base between them. CDR3 residues: CASRGNTIYF. The CDR3 DNA reads as TGTGCCAGCAGGGGAAACACCATATATTTT.

In this sample, this clonotype turned up many times. The germline gene is not matched at one end of the junction; a read error may be the cause. The CDR3 here is CASSLTPVSHEQYF. The CDR3 DNA follows: TGTGCCAGCAGCTTAACGCCGGTCTCCCACGAGCAGTACTTC. The chain combines TRBV7-3 with TRBJ2-7; D gene uncertain. The germline V gene has CDR1 SGHTA and CDR2 FQGTGA. The CDR3 runs 14 residues.

This clonotype was seen repeatedly, ten times or more. The V call is TRBV27, the J call TRBJ2-1; D may correspond to TRBD1 or TRBD2 (5 bases each). The CDR3 runs 14 residues. The V gene lost 3 bases and the J gene lost 10 bases, with 16 bases spanning the gap. In germline, CDR1 is MNHEY, CDR2 SMNVEV (reference sequence). The CDR3 nucleotides are TGTGCCAGCAGTTTTGAGGGGCGAATCAGCGAGCAGTTCTTC. It yields the protein CASSFEGRISEQFF.

The genes are TRBV15 and TRBJ2-7, with D uncertain. Trimming stripped 0 bases from V and 3 bases from J, with 9 bases between. Germline CDR1 reads LNHNV; CDR2 reads YYDKDF (reference sequence). This CDR3 region has 14 residues. The CDR3 nucleotides are TGTGCCACCAGCAGAGATCTCGCAGACTACGAGCAGTACTTC. It codes for CATSRDLADYEQYF.

With regard to this clonotype: Lacking the conserved final phenylalanine or tryptophan, this CDR3 likely reflects a read error. The DNA is left out, because the CDR3 cannot be placed on it with certainty; the CDR3 is given as TCRdb lists it. CDR3 loop: CAISEGTSALEL. This chain links TRBV10-3 with TRBJ2-7; the tabulated D call, TRBD2, remains unverified against the DNA. A total of 12 residues make up the CDR3, ends included. Germline lookup yields CDR1 ENHRY and CDR2 SYGVKD.